This TCR beta chain was identified during a study of OX40 agonist ivuxolimab in advanced cancers. Trimming cost V 1 base and J 2 bases; bases outside gene matches: 2. Germline V lookup: CDR1 SGHVS, CDR2 FQNEAQ. The CDR3 runs to 14 residues. The method was immunoSEQ multiplex PCR; TCRdb's version includes in-frame clones alone and lacks a portion of them. The sample has over 75,000 clones; around 87% are singletons. Findings of the study overall: Clonal expansion was seen in CD4+ and CD8+ blood T cells by week 6 at 0.1 to 3.0 mg/kg.

Points on this clone: The target antigen is unknown.

The clonotype was recovered from an adult with an advanced solid tumor such as melanoma, head and neck, liver or kidney cancer. This chain joins TRBV7-8 and TRBJ2-7; 7 bases match TRBD1. The material sequenced was CD4+ or CD8+ T cells sorted from blood, taken in a trial of the OX40 agonist ivuxolimab. The CDR3 bases are TGTGCCAGCAGCTTAGGTCAGGGGGCCTACGAGCAGTACTTC. Encoded protein: CASSLGQGAYEQYF.